The clone carrying this T cell receptor (beta chain) has only a few counts. These data originate in a study of T-cell memory formation after mild COVID-19. TCRdb ran MiXCR on the 5' RACE reads and lists one entry per CDR3 protein. This sample has 120,000 to 150,000 distinct CDR3 sequences, with 15% to 20% found just once. The CDR3 is 16 amino acids. The germline CDR1 and CDR2 sequences are SGHVS and FQNEAQ. V lost 4 bases and J 9 bases, leaving 22 bases between the germline ends. Input material: PBMCs or a T cell subset sorted from them (not recorded which). The rearrangement links TRBV7-8 to TRBJ2-4, with no clear D. The receptor was derived from an adult woman who had mild COVID-19 (a few samples of this study predate the infection). Cell type and time point are not known. The CDR3 nucleotides are TGTGCCAGCAGCTCCGAACTGGGCCCTTCGGGTGGCATTCAGTACTTC. Translation: CASSSELGPSGGIQYF.